What follows are 28 T cell receptor beta chains derived from one specimen sequenced in a study of blood T cell repertoires in COVID-19. Sequenced by immunoSEQ multiplex PCR; TCRdb stores in-frame clones only, minus some. The sample carries hundreds of thousands of clones, 80% recorded once. Sequences were obtained from PBMCs or T cells enriched from blood (not recorded which). These receptors were obtained from a man younger than 45 with acute COVID-19.

This chain links TRBV27 with TRBJ2-6, with D unclear. CDR1 is MNHEY, CDR2 SMNVEV, per germline (reference sequence). The CDR3 consists of 19 residues. The V and J ends lost 0 bases and 0 bases respectively, with 15 bases between them. In DNA, the CDR3 is TGTGCCAGCAGTTTATCGATTATGGCATTAAACTCTGGGGCCAACGTCCTGACTTTC. This gives the protein CASSLSIMALNSGANVLTF.

Here the CDR3 reads CASSDGGSYEQYF. Written as DNA, the CDR3 is TGCGCCAGCAGTGACGGGGGTTCCTACGAGCAGTACTTC. J is TRBJ2-7 and V is TRBV10-2, with TRBD2 as a possible D gene (6 bases). Deletions cut 3 bases from V and 1 base from J, with 7 bases between. The CDR3 totals 13 residues. From germline, CDR1 is WSHSY and CDR2 SAAADI.

The chain carries TRBV5-1 and TRBJ2-1, with 10 bases aligning to TRBD1. The V gene end was trimmed by 4 bases and the J gene end by 2 bases; junction bases not matched to a gene: 6. CDR1 is SGHRS and CDR2 is YFSETQ in the germline V gene. This CDR3 region has 16 residues. CDR3 sequence: CASSRRGQGPYNEQFF. For the CDR3, the DNA is TGCGCCAGCAGCCGCAGGGGACAGGGGCCCTACAATGAGCAGTTCTTC.

The chain couples TRBV28 to TRBJ1-1, with a possible D match to TRBD1 (6 bases). This CDR3 comprises 16 residues. Trimming took 7 bases from V and 3 from J, leaving 21 bases between them. Per germline, CDR1 MDHEN and CDR2 SYDVKM. The CDR3 nucleotides are TGTGCCAGCACTGCCTCCCCAGGCGGGGGGCACACTGAAGCTTTCTTT. Protein sequence: CASTASPGGGHTEAFF.

This sequence joins TRBV4-2 and TRBJ1-4; perhaps TRBD1 as D (5 bases). Trimming left V 0 bases short and J 1 base short, with 6 bases between. This CDR3 has 15 amino acids. Germline V gene data show CDR1 as LGHNA and CDR2 as YNFKEQ. The CDR3 DNA reads TGTGCCAGCAGCCAAGAGGGGGGAACTAATGAAAAACTGTTTTTT. This translates into CASSQEGGTNEKLFF.

V is TRBV6-2 or TRBV6-3 and J is TRBJ1-2; a possible D gene is TRBD1 (5 bases). Trimming took 5 bases from V and 2 from J, leaving 9 bases between them. Germline values: CDR1 MNHEY, CDR2 SVGEGT. The CDR3 is made up of 13 amino acids. In DNA form, the CDR3 reads TGTGCCAGCAGTCGCCAGGGAAACTATGGCTACACCTTC. This sequence encodes CASSRQGNYGYTF.

The chain links TRBV30 to TRBJ1-1; TRBD1 might be the D (5 bases). Per the germline V gene, CDR1 is GTSNPN and CDR2 is SVGIG (reference sequence). Between the trimmed V and J ends, which lost 4 bases and 4 bases, there was a span of 10 bases. This CDR3 has 12 residues. This CDR3 is CAWKGLRTEAFF. DNA for the CDR3: TGTGCCTGGAAGGGACTCCGCACTGAAGCTTTCTTT.

This clone was picked up one time. V gene TRBV6-4 combines with J gene TRBJ1-2, with D possibly being TRBD1 (5 bases). The V end was cut by 8 bases, the J end by 1 base, with 17 bases between. The V gene's germline CDR1 is MRHNA and CDR2 SNTAGT. This CDR3 is built from 15 residues. The CDR3 nucleotides read TGTGCCAGCGACCCGACTGGACACGGTAACTATGGCTACACCTTC. It specifies CASDPTGHGNYGYTF.

V gene TRBV5-1 combines with J gene TRBJ2-7; TRBD1 agrees at 7 bases. Germline loops: CDR1 SGHRS, CDR2 YFSETQ. V shed 4 bases and J 0 bases; nucleotides not matched to a gene: 10. The CDR3 spans 16 residues. CDR3 nucleotides: TGCGCCAGCAGCAAGGATTCGGGACAGTACTCCTACGAGCAGTACTTC. This sequence encodes CASSKDSGQYSYEQYF.

J is TRBJ2-5 and V is TRBV5-1, with D possibly being TRBD2 (6 bases). This CDR3 region has 15 residues. Trimming removed 0 bases from V and 5 bases from J, with 14 bases in between. Germline V gene sequence: CDR1 SGHRS, CDR2 YFSETQ. CDR3 in DNA: TGCGCCAGCAGCTTGGTACTAGCCTCTGCCGAGACCCAGTACTTC. It yields the protein CASSLVLASAETQYF.

This sequence joins TRBV28 and TRBJ2-5; unclear D gene. Trimming removed 2 bases at V and 5 bases at J, with 12 bases between. The CDR3 is 14 residues long. Per the germline V gene, CDR1 is MDHEN and CDR2 is SYDVKM. The DNA for the CDR3 is TGTGCCAGCAGTTTAGGAGCCCTCGGGGAGACCCAGTACTTC. It translates to CASSLGALGETQYF. The whole variable domain, filled in from reference TRBV28 and TRBJ2-5, reads DVKVTQSSRYLVKRTGEKVFLECVQDMDHENMFWYRQDPGLGLRLIYFSYDVKMKEKGDIPEGYSVSREKKERFSLILESASTNQTSMYLCASSLGALGETQYFGPGTRLLVL.

The V and J genes are TRBV10-3 and TRBJ1-1; 9 nucleotides align to TRBD1. V shed 7 bases and J 1 base; nucleotides not matched to a gene: 1. Germline lookup yields CDR1 ENHRY and CDR2 SYGVKD. CDR3 length: 13 residues. CDR3 in amino acids: CAIKTGGNTEAFF. CDR3 bases: TGTGCCATCAAGACAGGGGGGAACACTGAAGCTTTCTTT.

The chain carries TRBV27 and TRBJ1-5, with a possible D match to TRBD1 (6 bases). The V gene lost 6 bases and the J gene lost 9 bases, with 15 bases spanning the gap. This CDR3 is 13 amino acids long. Germline V gene lookup returns CDR1 MNHEY and CDR2 SMNVEV (reference sequence). The DNA for the CDR3 is TGTGCCAGCAGCGAGGGGGGGGGAAGGCCCCAGCATTTT. It encodes CASSEGGGRPQHF.

This chain uses TRBV19 with TRBJ2-7; D unclear. Germline lookup yields CDR1 LNHDA and CDR2 SQIVND (reference sequence). CDR3 length equals 12 residues. The V and J ends lost 6 bases and 0 bases respectively, with 6 bases between them. The CDR3 coding sequence is TGTGCCAGTAGGGGCTACTCCTACGAGCAGTACTTC. Translated: CASRGYSYEQYF.

The J gene is TRBJ2-5, the V gene TRBV7-2; 9 positions agree with TRBD1. This CDR3 is 16 amino acids long. The germline V gene has CDR1 SGHTA and CDR2 FQGNSA. Trimming cost V 5 bases and J 5 bases; bases outside gene matches: 12. CDR3 nucleotide sequence: TGTGCCAGCAGCGCATCTTACCCCGGACAGGGGGAGACCCAGTACTTC. Protein: CASSASYPGQGETQYF. Variable domain in full (rest from reference TRBV7-2 and TRBJ2-5): GAGVSQSPSNKVTEKGKDVELRCDPISGHTALYWYRQSLGQGLEFLIYFQGNSAPDKSGLPSDRFSAERTGGSVSTLTIQRTQQEDSAVYLCASSASYPGQGETQYFGPGTRLLVL.

This clone was detected only a few times. The chain employs TRBV10-2 and TRBJ2-7; TRBD1 matches at 7 bases. This CDR3 region has 15 residues. In germline, CDR1 is WSHSY, CDR2 SAAADI. Trimming removed 2 bases from V and 3 bases from J; junction bases left unmatched: 7. CDR3 bases: TGCGCCAGCAGTGAGGGTGTTACAGGGGACTACGAGCAGTACTTC. Translated, it gives CASSEGVTGDYEQYF.

V is TRBV6-5 and J is TRBJ1-5, with D possibly matching TRBD1 (5 bases). V was clipped by 0 bases and J by 7 bases, with 13 bases between them. Germline V gives CDR1 MNHEY, CDR2 SVGAGI. CDR3 length: 15 amino acids. CDR3 nucleotides: TGTGCCAGCAGTTACTCGGCAGGGAATGGCCAGCCCCAGCATTTT. Translation: CASSYSAGNGQPQHF.

The V gene is TRBV6-5, the J gene TRBJ1-2, with TRBD1 matching 8 bases. This CDR3 has 14 amino acids. The V gene's germline CDR1 is MNHEY and CDR2 SVGAGI. Losses at the gene ends were 4 bases for V and 4 bases for J; bases not matched to a gene: 5. As DNA, the CDR3 is TGTGCCAGCAGTTTACAGGGGGAGGGCTATGGCTACACCTTC. Protein: CASSLQGEGYGYTF.

J is TRBJ2-7 and V is TRBV19; TRBD1 aligns across 7 bases. This CDR3 has 15 amino acids. V gave up 5 bases and J gave up 4 bases; unmatched junction bases: 11. Germline values: CDR1 LNHDA, CDR2 SQIVND (reference sequence). CDR3 region: CASSEYGQARYEQYF. As DNA, the CDR3 is TGTGCCAGTAGTGAATACGGACAGGCACGGTACGAGCAGTACTTC.

The J gene is TRBJ1-2, the V gene TRBV5-1; 9 bases map to TRBD1. Trimming took 4 bases from V and 10 from J; bases not matched to a gene: 11. From germline, CDR1 is SGHRS and CDR2 YFSETQ. This CDR3 has 14 residues. This CDR3 is CASSPLGTGKDYTF. Here the CDR3 DNA reads TGCGCCAGCAGCCCCCTCGGGACAGGGAAAGACTACACCTTC.

The chain links TRBV13 to TRBJ2-2; D may be TRBD2 (7 bases). Germline values: CDR1 PRHDT, CDR2 FYEKMQ (reference sequence). CDR3 size: 15 residues. Trimming removed 6 bases from V and 2 bases from J, with 13 bases in between. The CDR3 loop reads CASRRGGANTGELFF. For the CDR3, the DNA is TGTGCCAGCAGAAGAGGGGGGGCTAACACCGGGGAGCTGTTTTTT.

For the CDR3, the DNA is TGTGCCAGCAGTTTATCGACAGGTCCTAGGCCGAATGAGCAGTTCTTC. Translation gives CASSLSTGPRPNEQFF. The V and J genes are TRBV27 and TRBJ2-1; D is possibly TRBD1 (6 bases). The germline V gene encodes CDR1 MNHEY and CDR2 SMNVEV (reference sequence). This CDR3 region has 16 residues. V lost 0 bases and J 7 bases, leaving 16 bases between the germline ends.

The J gene is TRBJ1-1, the V gene TRBV6-5; 8 nucleotides agree with TRBD1. CDR1 and CDR2 from the germline V gene are MNHEY and SVGAGI. Losses at the gene ends were 7 bases for V and 0 bases for J; bases not matched to a gene: 1. The CDR3 loop spans 13 amino acids. CDR3 nucleotides: TGTGCCAGCACGGGACAGGTGAACACTGAAGCTTTCTTT. This encodes CASTGQVNTEAFF.

This sequence joins TRBV25-1 and TRBJ1-6; the D is unclear. The CDR3 runs to 14 residues. CDR1 and CDR2 (germline): MGHDK, SYGVNS. The V and J ends lost 6 bases and 0 bases respectively, with 6 bases between them. The CDR3: CASRESSYNSPLHF. The CDR3 DNA sequence: TGTGCCAGCAGAGAGAGCTCCTATAATTCACCCCTCCACTTT.

The V gene is TRBV19, the J gene TRBJ2-7; 8 positions agree with TRBD2. V was pared by 4 bases and J by 3 bases, with 5 bases of the junction left unmatched. Germline CDR1 is LNHDA and CDR2 is SQIVND (reference sequence). The length of the CDR3 is 14 residues. The DNA of the CDR3 is TGTGCCAGTAGTACGGCGGGGGGAGACTACGAGCAGTACTTC. It specifies CASSTAGGDYEQYF.

The chain has TRBV9 and TRBJ1-6; no clear D. Germline CDR1 is SGDLS and CDR2 is YYNGEE. Trimming shortened V by 1 base and J by 9 bases, and 14 bases separated the two germline ends. The CDR3 length is 15 residues. CDR3 residues: CASSVSGGFSSPLHF. The CDR3 DNA is TGTGCCAGCAGCGTAAGTGGAGGGTTCTCTTCACCCCTCCACTTT.

CDR3 loop: CASSLDGGGNTEAFF. The CDR3, as DNA: TGTGCCAGCAGCTTGGATGGGGGGGGGAACACTGAAGCTTTCTTT. The gene calls are TRBV5-4 and TRBJ1-1, with D possibly matching TRBD1 (5 bases). V lost 0 bases to trimming and J lost 1 base, with 10 bases between them. The CDR3 extends over 15 amino acids. CDR1 is SGHNT and CDR2 is YYREEE in the germline V gene (reference sequence).

In this sample, this clone turned up a few times. The rearrangement joins TRBV2 to TRBJ2-3; 8 nucleotides match TRBD2. The CDR3 runs 15 residues. CDR1 SNHLY and CDR2 FYNNEI come from the germline V gene. Unmatched junction bases numbered 9, after V lost 9 bases and J lost 1 base. CDR3 loop: CASSNSGGRTDTQYF. The CDR3 DNA reads TGTGCCAGTTCGAACAGCGGGGGCCGCACAGATACGCAGTATTTT.